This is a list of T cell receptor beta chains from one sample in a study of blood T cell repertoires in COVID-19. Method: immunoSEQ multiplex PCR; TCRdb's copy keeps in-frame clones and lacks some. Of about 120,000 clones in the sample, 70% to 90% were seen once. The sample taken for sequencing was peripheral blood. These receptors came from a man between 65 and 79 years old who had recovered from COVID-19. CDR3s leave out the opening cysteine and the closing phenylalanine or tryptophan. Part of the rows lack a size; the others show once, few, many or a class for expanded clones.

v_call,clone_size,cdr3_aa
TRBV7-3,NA,ASSFGGRDHEQF
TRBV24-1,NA,ATSDSEVRQPQH
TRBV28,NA,ASTYEIDNSPLH
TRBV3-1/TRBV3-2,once,ASSRSGLGYT
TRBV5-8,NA,ASSLRDREAF
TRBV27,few,ASSSDRVGYGYT
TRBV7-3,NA,ASSYPGNTEAF
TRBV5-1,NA,ASSFQGHGYT
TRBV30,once,AWTPQGIRAEAF
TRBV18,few,ASSRDSSYEQY
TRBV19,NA,ASSIYSGQGDRTEAF
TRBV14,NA,ASSQVTGLGINNEQF
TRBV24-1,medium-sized,ATSDLTGDTGELF
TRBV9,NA,ASSPYQSGADTQY
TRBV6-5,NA,ASSPEGGVQPQH
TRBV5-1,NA,ASSPGLAKDTQY
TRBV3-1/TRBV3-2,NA,ASSLAGGMSQPQH
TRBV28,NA,ASRKTGNRVAQH
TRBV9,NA,ASSVDWEGRIETQY
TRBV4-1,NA,ASSQTGASGRRNIQY
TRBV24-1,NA,ATSDPRAGGETQY
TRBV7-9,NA,ASSPGSLEGNTIY
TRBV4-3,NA,ASSLTGDRVGGYT
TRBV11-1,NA,ASSPRTGTGEKLF
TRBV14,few,ASSQTLRGQRLF
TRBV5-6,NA,ASSLVQAGPIQAF
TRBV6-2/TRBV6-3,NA,ASSYSQVYT
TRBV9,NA,ASSVGMAGETQY
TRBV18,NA,ASSPQGGYEQY
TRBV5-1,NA,ASSFSGGAGDTQY
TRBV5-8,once,ASSSTLPTGPNTGELF
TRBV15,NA,ATSTALGGANTEAF
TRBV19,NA,ASSISVGRGEQF
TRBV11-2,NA,ASSYTGGETQY
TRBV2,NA,ASKGDFETGELF
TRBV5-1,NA,ASSPGTAYRWANVLT
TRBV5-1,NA,ASSESQGAVYGYT
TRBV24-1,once,ATSDSDWNEQF
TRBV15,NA,AAGLAVNEQF
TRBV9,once,ASSVFPGQGAF
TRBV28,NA,ASRLGATGGNKRGYT
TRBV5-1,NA,ASSFDRPTNEKLF
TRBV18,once,ASSPGTEAF
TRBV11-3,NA,ASSPLATGELF
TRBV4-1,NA,ASSRLEEGGDEKLF
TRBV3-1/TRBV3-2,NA,ASSQDSYEQY
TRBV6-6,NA,ASGERAYEQY
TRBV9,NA,ASSVDGFRYNEQF
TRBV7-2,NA,ASSLAISGGLNEQF
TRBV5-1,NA,VSSPGVSGNTIY
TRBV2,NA,ASERPGQGTNEQY
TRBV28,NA,ASSRLTEIHGYT